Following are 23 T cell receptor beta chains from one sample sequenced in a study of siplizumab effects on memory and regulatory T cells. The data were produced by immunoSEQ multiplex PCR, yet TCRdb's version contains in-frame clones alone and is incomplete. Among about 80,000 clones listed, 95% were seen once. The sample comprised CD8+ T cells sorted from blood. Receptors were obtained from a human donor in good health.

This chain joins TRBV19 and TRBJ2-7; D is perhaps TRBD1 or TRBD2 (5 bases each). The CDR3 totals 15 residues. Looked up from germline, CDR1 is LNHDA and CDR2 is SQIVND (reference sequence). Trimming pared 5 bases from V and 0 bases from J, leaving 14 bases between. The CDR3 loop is CASSFGAGSSYEQYF. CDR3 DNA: TGTGCCAGTAGTTTCGGGGCAGGGAGCTCCTACGAGCAGTACTTC.

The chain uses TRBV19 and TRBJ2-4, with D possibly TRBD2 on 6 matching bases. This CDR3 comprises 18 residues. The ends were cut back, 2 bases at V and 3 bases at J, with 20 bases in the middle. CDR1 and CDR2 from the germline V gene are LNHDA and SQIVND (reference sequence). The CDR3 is CASSILDRASVLKNIQYF. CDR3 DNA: TGTGCCAGTAGTATACTCGATCGGGCTAGCGTACTCAAAAACATTCAGTACTTC. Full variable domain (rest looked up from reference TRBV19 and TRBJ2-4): DGGITQSPKYLFRKEGQNVTLSCEQNLNHDAMYWYRQDPGQGLRLIYYSQIVNDFQKGDIAEGYSVSREKKESFPLTVTSAQKNPTAFYLCASSILDRASVLKNIQYFGAGTRLSVL.

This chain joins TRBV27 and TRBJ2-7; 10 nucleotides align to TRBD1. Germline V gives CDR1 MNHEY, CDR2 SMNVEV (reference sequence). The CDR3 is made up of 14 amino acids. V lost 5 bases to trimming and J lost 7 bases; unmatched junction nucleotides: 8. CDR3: CASSLGTGASEQYF. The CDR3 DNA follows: TGTGCCAGCAGTCTGGGGACAGGGGCGAGTGAGCAGTACTTC.

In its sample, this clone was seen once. In DNA, the CDR3 is TGCAGCGTTGAAATACACCCAGACCCTAACTATGGCTACACCTTC. Protein sequence: CSVEIHPDPNYGYTF. The rearrangement links TRBV29-1 to TRBJ1-2; D remains ambiguous. In germline, CDR1 is SQVTM, CDR2 ANQGSEA. The V end was cut by 2 bases, the J end by 0 bases, with 13 bases between. This CDR3 has 15 amino acids.

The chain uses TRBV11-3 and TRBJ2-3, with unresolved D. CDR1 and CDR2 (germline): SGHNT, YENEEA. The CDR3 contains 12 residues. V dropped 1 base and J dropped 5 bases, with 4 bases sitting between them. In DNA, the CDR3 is TGTGCCAGCAGCTTAGGGGAAGATACGCAGTATTTT. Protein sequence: CASSLGEDTQYF.

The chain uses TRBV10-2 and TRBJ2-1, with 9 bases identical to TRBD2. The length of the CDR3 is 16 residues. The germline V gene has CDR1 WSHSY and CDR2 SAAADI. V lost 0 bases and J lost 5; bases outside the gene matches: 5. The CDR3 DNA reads TGCGCCAGCAGTGAGTCGACTAGCGGCACTCACAATGAGCAGTTCTTC. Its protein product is CASSESTSGTHNEQFF.

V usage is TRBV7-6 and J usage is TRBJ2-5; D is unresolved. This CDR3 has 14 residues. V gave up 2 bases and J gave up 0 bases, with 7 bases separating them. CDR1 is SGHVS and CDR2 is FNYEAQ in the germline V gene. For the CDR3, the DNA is TGTGCCAGCAGCTTATGGGGAAACCAAGAGACCCAGTACTTC. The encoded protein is CASSLWGNQETQYF.

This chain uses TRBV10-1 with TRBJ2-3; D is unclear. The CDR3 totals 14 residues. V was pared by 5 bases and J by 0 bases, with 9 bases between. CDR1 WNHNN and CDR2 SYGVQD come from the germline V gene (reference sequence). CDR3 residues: CASSPRSSTDTQYF. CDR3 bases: TGCGCCAGCAGTCCCCGGTCTAGCACAGATACGCAGTATTTT.

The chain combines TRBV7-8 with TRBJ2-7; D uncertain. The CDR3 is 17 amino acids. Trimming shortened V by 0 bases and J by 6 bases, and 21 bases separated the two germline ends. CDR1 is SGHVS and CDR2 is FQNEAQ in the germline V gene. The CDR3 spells CASSLAHSGPRSGEQYF. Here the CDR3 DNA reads TGTGCCAGCAGCTTAGCGCATTCTGGACCCAGATCGGGCGAGCAGTACTTC.

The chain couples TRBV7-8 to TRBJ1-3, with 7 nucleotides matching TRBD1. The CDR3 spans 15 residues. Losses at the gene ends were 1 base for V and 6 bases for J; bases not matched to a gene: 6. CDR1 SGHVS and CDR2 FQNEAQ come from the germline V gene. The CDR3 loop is CASSLVPGTVNTIYF. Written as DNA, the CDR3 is TGTGCCAGCAGCTTAGTTCCGGGGACAGTAAACACCATATATTTT.

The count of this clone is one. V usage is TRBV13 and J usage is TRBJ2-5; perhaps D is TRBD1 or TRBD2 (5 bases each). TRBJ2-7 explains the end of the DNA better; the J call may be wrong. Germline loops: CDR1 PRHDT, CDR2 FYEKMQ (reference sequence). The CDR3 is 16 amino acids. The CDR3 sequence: CASSLNVGREFYEQYF. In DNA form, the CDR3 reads TGTGCCAGCAGCTTAAATGTGGGACGGGAATTTTACGAGCAGTACTTC.

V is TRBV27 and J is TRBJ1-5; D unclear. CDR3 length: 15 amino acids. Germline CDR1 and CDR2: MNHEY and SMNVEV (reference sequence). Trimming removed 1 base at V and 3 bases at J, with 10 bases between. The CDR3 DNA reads TGTGCCAGCAGTTTATTAAGTATGCCCAATCAGCCCCAGCATTTT. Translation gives CASSLLSMPNQPQHF.

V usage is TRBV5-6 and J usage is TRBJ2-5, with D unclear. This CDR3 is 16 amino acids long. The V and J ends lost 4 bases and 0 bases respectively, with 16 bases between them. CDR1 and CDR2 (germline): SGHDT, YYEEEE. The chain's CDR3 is CASSLELTPYQETQYF. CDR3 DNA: TGTGCCAGCAGCCTGGAGCTTACACCTTACCAAGAGACCCAGTACTTC.

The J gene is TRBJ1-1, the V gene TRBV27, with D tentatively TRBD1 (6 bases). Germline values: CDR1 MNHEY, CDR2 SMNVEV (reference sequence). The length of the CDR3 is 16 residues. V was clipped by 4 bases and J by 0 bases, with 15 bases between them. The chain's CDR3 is CASSSTPGHLNTEAFF. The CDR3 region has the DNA TGTGCCAGCAGTTCAACTCCGGGACATCTGAACACTGAAGCTTTCTTT.

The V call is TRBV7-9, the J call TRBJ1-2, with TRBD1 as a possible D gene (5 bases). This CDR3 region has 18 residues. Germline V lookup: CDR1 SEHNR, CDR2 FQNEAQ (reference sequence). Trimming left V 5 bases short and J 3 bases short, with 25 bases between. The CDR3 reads CASSPLETDKTGDYGYTF. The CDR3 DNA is TGTGCCAGCAGCCCATTAGAGACAGACAAAACGGGGGACTATGGCTACACCTTC.

The CDR3 DNA reads TGTGCCAGCAGCTTAGCGCTGCTAGCACACGAGCAGTACTTC. Translating it yields CASSLALLAHEQYF. The chain recombines TRBV7-9 with TRBJ2-5, with D possibly TRBD2 on 5 matching bases. The last part of the DNA fits TRBJ2-7 better; the J call may be wrong. Per germline, CDR1 SEHNR and CDR2 FQNEAQ (reference sequence). The CDR3 is made up of 14 amino acids.

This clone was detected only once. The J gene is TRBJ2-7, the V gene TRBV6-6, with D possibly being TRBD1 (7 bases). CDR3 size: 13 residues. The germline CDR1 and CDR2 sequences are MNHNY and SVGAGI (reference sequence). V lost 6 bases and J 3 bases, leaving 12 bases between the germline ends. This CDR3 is CASRDREDYEQYF. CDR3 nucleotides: TGTGCCAGCAGAGACAGGGAGGACTACGAGCAGTACTTC.

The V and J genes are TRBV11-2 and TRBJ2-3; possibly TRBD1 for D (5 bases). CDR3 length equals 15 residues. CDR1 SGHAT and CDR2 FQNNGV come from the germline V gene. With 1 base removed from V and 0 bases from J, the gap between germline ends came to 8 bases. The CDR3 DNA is TGTGCCAGCAGCTTAGTGGGGCCTAGCACAGATACGCAGTATTTT. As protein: CASSLVGPSTDTQYF. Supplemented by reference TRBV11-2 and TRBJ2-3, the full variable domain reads EAGVAQSPRYKIIEKRQSVAFWCNPISGHATLYWYQQILGQGPKLLIQFQNNGVVDDSQLPKDRFSAERLKGVDSTLKIQPAKLEDSAVYLCASSLVGPSTDTQYFGPGTRLTVL.

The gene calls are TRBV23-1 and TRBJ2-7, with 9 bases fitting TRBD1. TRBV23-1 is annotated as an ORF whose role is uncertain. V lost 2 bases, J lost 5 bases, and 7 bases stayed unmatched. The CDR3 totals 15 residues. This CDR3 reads CASSQEGQGFHEQYF. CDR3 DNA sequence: TGCGCCAGCAGTCAAGAGGGACAGGGTTTTCACGAGCAGTACTTC.

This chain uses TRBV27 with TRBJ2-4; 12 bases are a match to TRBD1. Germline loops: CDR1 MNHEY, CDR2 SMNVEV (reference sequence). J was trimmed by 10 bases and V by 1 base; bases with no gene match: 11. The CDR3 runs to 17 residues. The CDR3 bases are TGTGCCAGCAGTTTATTCTATCCGGGACAGGGGGCTTGGATTCAGTACTTC. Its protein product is CASSLFYPGQGAWIQYF.

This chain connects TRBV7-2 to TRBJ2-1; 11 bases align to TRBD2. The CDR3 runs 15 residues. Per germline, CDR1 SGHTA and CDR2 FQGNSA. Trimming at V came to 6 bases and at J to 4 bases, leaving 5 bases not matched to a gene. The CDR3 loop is CASSRLAGPYNEQFF. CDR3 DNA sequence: TGTGCCAGCAGTCGACTAGCGGGACCGTACAATGAGCAGTTCTTC.

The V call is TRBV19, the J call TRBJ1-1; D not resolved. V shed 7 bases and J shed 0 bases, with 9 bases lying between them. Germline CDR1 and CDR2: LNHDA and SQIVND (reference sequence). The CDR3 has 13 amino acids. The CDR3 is CASMVSLNTEAFF. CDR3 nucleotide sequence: TGTGCCAGTATGGTCAGCTTGAACACTGAAGCTTTCTTT.

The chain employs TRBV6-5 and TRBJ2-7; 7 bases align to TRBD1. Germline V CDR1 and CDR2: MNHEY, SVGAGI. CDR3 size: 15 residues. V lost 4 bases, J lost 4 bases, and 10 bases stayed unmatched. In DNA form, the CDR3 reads TGTGCCAGCAGTTTCCTTGACAGGGTTAGTTACGAGCAGTACTTC. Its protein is CASSFLDRVSYEQYF.